A single sample is the source of the 5 T cell receptor beta chains below, sequenced in a study of CD8 T cells in ankylosing spondylitis (dated by TCRdb to about 2017). Preparation of the library involved 5' RACE. The data were produced on an Illumina HiSeq 2500. TCRdb redid the processing of the public reads, applying fastp at Q25 and MiXCR, and retained in-frame beta chains. Every entry covers one CDR3 protein and lists the most common genes and DNA from its rows. Within this sample are 250,000 to 400,000 distinct CDR3 sequences, with 11% of them counted one time only. The top ten hold roughly 9.2% of the sample. The sequencing sample was made of blood, either unsorted or a sorted T cell fraction (not recorded which). These receptors originate from a female donor with ankylosing spondylitis or in good health (not recorded which).

The rearrangement joins TRBV15 to TRBJ2-1; the D is unclear. V lost 5 bases to trimming and J lost 13 bases, with 15 bases between them. The CDR3 loop spans 12 amino acids. Germline loops: CDR1 LNHNV, CDR2 YYDKDF (reference sequence). This CDR3 reads CATSHPGLSQFF. Here the CDR3 DNA reads TGTGCCACCAGCCACCCGGGTCTTTCTCAGTTCTTC.

The sample holds many counts of this clonotype. V and J are TRBV20-1 and TRBJ2-3; 10 bases line up with TRBD1. The trim removed 6 bases at V and 3 bases at J, leaving 6 bases unmatched. Germline lookup yields CDR1 DFQATT and CDR2 SNEGSKA (reference sequence). This CDR3 spans 14 amino acids. CDR3 DNA sequence: TGCAGTGCCAAGTGGACAGGGGGTACAGATACGCAGTATTTT. It encodes CSAKWTGGTDTQYF.

This clonotype was found many times. The CDR3 loop is CASSLGTGQGGYTF. CDR3 bases: TGCGCCAGCAGCCTTGGGACTGGCCAAGGGGGCTACACCTTC. This rearrangement joins TRBV4-3 to TRBJ1-2; D is perhaps TRBD1 (5 bases). The length of the CDR3 is 14 residues. CDR1 and CDR2 from the germline V gene are LGHNA and YSLEER. Trimming took 4 bases from V and 8 from J, leaving 17 bases between them.

This clonotype was found a few times. The chain uses TRBV5-1 and TRBJ2-2, with unresolved D. The germline V gene has CDR1 SGHRS and CDR2 YFSETQ. The CDR3 is made up of 17 amino acids. V was clipped by 5 bases and J by 2 bases, with 19 bases between them. CDR3 coding DNA: TGCGCCAGCAGTCGCGCAACGAAATCGTCAAACACCGGGGAGCTGTTTTTT. This gives the protein CASSRATKSSNTGELFF.

This clonotype was seen at least ten times. This sequence joins TRBV4-2 and TRBJ2-1; 9 bases align to TRBD2. Germline CDR1 reads LGHNA; CDR2 reads YNFKEQ. V lost 0 bases to trimming and J lost 1 base; unmatched junction nucleotides: 7. CDR3 length: 18 residues. CDR3 DNA: TGTGCCAGCAGCCAAGATCAGGGTAGCGGGAGTTCCTACAATGAGCAGTTCTTC. This translates into CASSQDQGSGSSYNEQFF.